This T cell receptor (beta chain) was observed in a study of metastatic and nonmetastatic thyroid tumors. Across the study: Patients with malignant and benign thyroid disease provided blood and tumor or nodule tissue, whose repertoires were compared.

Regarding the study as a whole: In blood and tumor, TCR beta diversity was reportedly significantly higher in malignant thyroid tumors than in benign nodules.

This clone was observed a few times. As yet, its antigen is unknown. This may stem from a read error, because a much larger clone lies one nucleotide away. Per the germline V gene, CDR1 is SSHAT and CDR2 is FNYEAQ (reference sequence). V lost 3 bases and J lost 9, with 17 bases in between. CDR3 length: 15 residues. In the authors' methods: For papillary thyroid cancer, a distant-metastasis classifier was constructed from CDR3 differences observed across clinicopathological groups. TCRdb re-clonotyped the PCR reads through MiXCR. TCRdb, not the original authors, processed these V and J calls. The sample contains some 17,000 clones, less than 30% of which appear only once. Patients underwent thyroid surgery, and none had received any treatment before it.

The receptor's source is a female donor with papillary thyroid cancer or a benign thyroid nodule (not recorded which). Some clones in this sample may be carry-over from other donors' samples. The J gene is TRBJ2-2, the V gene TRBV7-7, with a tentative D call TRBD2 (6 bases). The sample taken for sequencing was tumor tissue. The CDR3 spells CASSFLVGGTWELFF. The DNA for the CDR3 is TGTGCCAGCAGCTTCCTCGTCGGGGGTACCTGGGAGCTGTTTTTT.